These 13 T cell receptor beta chains were sequenced from one sample in a study of blood T cell repertoires in COVID-19. Profiled with immunoSEQ multiplex PCR; TCRdb holds only in-frame clones, not every one. The sample records roughly 81,000 clones, around 82% being singletons. What was sequenced was peripheral blood. The source of these receptors is a man older than 75 with active or convalescent COVID-19.

This chain uses TRBV2 with TRBJ2-2; 7 bases fit TRBD1. There are 17 residues in the CDR3. Germline trimming cut 5 bases from V and 0 bases from J; bases unmatched to any gene: 9. Germline CDR1 SNHLY, CDR2 FYNNEI. The CDR3 loop is CASSFRDSRSNTGELFF. The CDR3 coding sequence is TGTGCCAGCAGTTTCCGGGACAGCCGATCGAACACCGGGGAGCTGTTTTTT.

V is TRBV23-1 and J is TRBJ2-7; 8 bases are shared with TRBD1. TRBV23-1 qualifies as an ORF whose function is uncertain. This CDR3 contains 15 residues. The junction had 8 bases not matched to a gene; V was cut back by 3 bases and J by 4 bases. The CDR3 region is CASSQDRADSYEQYF. The CDR3 nucleotides are TGCGCCAGCAGTCAGGACAGGGCAGACTCTTACGAGCAGTACTTC.

The V and J genes are TRBV5-1 and TRBJ2-1, with 8 bases lining up with TRBD2. Trimming removed 4 bases from V and 1 base from J; junction bases left unmatched: 4. The germline gives CDR1 SGHRS, CDR2 YFSETQ. There are 15 residues in the CDR3. The CDR3 loop is CASSDPGGSYNEQFF. The CDR3 bases are TGCGCCAGCAGCGATCCGGGAGGGTCCTACAATGAGCAGTTCTTC.

The CDR3 DNA sequence: TGTGCCAGCAGCTCCAGGGTATTCAATCAGCCCCAGCATTTT. It translates to CASSSRVFNQPQHF. The chain carries TRBV7-2 and TRBJ1-5; possible D gene TRBD1, 5 bases. Deletions cut 4 bases from V and 3 bases from J, with 10 bases between. The CDR3 totals 14 residues. Germline values: CDR1 SGHTA, CDR2 FQGNSA.

The chain joins TRBV20-1 to TRBJ2-7; D is unclear. This CDR3 contains 8 residues. CDR1 DFQATT and CDR2 SNEGSKA come from the germline V gene (reference sequence). V was shortened by 8 bases and J by 6 bases, with 5 bases between the two germline ends. Written as DNA, the CDR3 is TGCAGTCCGTTCGAGCAGTACTTC. It is translated as CSPFEQYF.

The chain carries TRBV7-3 and TRBJ2-2; 9 nucleotides agree with TRBD1. The CDR3 extends over 17 amino acids. Germline V gene lookup returns CDR1 SGHTA and CDR2 FQGTGA. J lost 7 bases, V lost 5 bases, and 14 bases had no gene match. In DNA form, the CDR3 reads TGTGCCAGCAGCGTCGCGCCTGGGACAGGGAATGGCGGGGAGCTGTTTTTT. Translating it yields CASSVAPGTGNGGELFF.

The CDR3 region is CASSQDRETQYF. CDR3 in DNA: TGTGCCAGCAGCCAAGATCGTGAGACCCAGTACTTC. The chain is built from TRBV3-1 (or the pseudogene TRBV3-2) and TRBJ2-5; no reliable D call. The V gene's germline CDR1 is LGHDT and CDR2 YNNKEL (reference sequence). The germline V and J ends were trimmed by 0 bases and 5 bases, with 4 bases remaining between them. CDR3 length: 12 residues.

This sequence joins TRBV9 and TRBJ2-5; 7 bases agree with TRBD1. The CDR3 spans 16 residues. V lost 4 bases to trimming and J lost 5 bases; unmatched junction nucleotides: 14. Germline loops: CDR1 SGDLS, CDR2 YYNGEE. The DNA for the CDR3 is TGTGCCAGCAGCCCTCCCGGGGACAGTAAAAGCGAGACCCAGTACTTC. Translation gives CASSPPGDSKSETQYF. The whole variable domain, remainder taken from reference TRBV9 and TRBJ2-5, is DSGVTQTPKHLITATGQRVTLRCSPRSGDLSVYWYQQSLDQGLQFLIQYYNGEERAKGNILERFSAQQFPDLHSELNLSSLELGDSALYFCASSPPGDSKSETQYFGPGTRLLVL.

J is TRBJ2-3 and V is TRBV6-2 or TRBV6-3, with TRBD2 as a possible D gene (7 bases). The CDR3 covers 16 residues. With 6 bases removed from V and 3 bases from J, the gap between germline ends came to 19 bases. Germline values: CDR1 MNHEY, CDR2 SVGEGT. CDR3 region: CASSLRTAGQTDTQYF. CDR3 in DNA: TGTGCCAGCAGCCTGAGGACAGCGGGACAAACAGATACGCAGTATTTT.

This chain links TRBV9 with TRBJ2-2; D gene ambiguous. Germline V gives CDR1 SGDLS, CDR2 YYNGEE. V was cut by 0 bases and J by 3 bases, with 21 bases left in between. The CDR3 length is 19 residues. The CDR3 is CASSVASVPVFKDTGELFF. The CDR3 region has the DNA TGTGCCAGCAGCGTAGCGAGCGTCCCCGTCTTTAAAGACACCGGGGAGCTGTTTTTT.

The chain uses TRBV4-1 and TRBJ2-2; D is possibly TRBD2 (5 bases). The ends were cut back, 0 bases at V and 4 bases at J, with 12 bases in the middle. CDR1 and CDR2 from the germline V gene are MGHRA and YSYEKL. The CDR3 sequence is 16 residues long. CDR3 region: CASSQDGLLPTGELFF. The CDR3 coding sequence is TGCGCCAGCAGCCAAGACGGACTCCTCCCCACCGGGGAGCTGTTTTTT.

The genes are TRBV5-6 and TRBJ1-1; 11 bases align to TRBD1. Per germline, CDR1 SGHDT and CDR2 YYEEEE. The CDR3 extends over 16 amino acids. J gave up 4 bases and V 0 bases, and 5 bases lay outside the gene matches. CDR3 protein: CASSLVGTGGSTEAFF. The CDR3 DNA sequence: TGTGCCAGCAGCTTGGTCGGGACAGGGGGGTCCACTGAAGCTTTCTTT.

The rearrangement links TRBV12-3 or TRBV12-4 to TRBJ1-1; D ambiguous. Trimming took off 2 bases at V and 2 bases at J, with 6 bases between the two ends. This CDR3 spans 13 amino acids. CDR3 region: CASSLLDNTEAFF. Here the CDR3 DNA reads TGTGCCAGCAGTTTATTAGATAACACTGAAGCTTTCTTT.